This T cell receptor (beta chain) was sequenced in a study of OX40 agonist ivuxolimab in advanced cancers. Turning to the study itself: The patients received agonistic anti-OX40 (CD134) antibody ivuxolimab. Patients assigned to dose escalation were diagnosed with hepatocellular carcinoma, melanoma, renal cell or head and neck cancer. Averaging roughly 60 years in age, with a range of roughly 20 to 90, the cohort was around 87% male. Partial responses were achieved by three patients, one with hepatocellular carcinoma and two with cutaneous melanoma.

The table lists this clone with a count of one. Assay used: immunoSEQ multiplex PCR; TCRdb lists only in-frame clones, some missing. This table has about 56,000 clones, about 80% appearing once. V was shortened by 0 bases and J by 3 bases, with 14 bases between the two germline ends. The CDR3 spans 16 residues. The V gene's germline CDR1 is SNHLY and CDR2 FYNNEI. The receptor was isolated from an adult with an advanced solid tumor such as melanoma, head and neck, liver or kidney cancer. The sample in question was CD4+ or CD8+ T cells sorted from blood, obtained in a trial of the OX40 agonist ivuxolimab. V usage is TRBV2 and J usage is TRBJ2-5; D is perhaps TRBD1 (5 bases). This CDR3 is CASSEARQGSKETQYF. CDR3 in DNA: TGTGCCAGCAGTGAAGCGCGTCAGGGCTCAAAAGAGACCCAGTACTTC.